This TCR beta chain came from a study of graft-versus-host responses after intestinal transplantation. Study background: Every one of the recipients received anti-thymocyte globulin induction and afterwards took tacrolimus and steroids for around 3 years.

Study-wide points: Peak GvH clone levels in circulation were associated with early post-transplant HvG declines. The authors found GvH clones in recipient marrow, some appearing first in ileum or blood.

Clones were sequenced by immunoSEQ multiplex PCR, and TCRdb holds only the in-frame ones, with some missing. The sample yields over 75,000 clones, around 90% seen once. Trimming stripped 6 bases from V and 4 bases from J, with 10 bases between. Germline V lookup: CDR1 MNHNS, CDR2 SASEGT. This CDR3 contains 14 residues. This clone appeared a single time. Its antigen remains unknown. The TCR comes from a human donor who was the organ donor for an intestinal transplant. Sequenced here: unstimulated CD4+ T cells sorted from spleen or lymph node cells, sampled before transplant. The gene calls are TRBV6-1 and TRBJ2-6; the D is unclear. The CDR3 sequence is CASRAPLGANVLTF. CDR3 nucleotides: TGTGCCAGCAGAGCCCCCCTAGGGGCCAACGTCCTGACTTTC.